This T cell receptor beta chain was sequenced in a study of CD8+CD57+ T cells in acquired aplastic anemia. At the level of the study: Each DNA sample taken from sorted CD4+ and CD8+ cells came to about 3.2 ug on average. The study, taken as a whole, reports: The same twenty-nine CD8+ CDR3 sequences occurred in patients and in controls.

The V gene end was trimmed by 3 bases and the J gene end by 2 bases; junction bases not matched to a gene: 7. The CDR3 contains 16 residues. Germline V gene lookup returns CDR1 MDHEN and CDR2 SYDVKM. Profiling that covered TCR beta VDJ and CDR3 relied on genomic DNA as its template. Using its own MiXCR run on the reads, TCRdb lists one record per CDR3 protein. Among just over 450,000 distinct CDR3 sequences listed, 25% to 40% were seen once. The sequenced patients had an expansion of CD8+CD57+ cells seen by flow cytometry. Blood sampling was performed on the patients, and none of them had received therapy by then. Note on this clonotype: Its specificity is not known.

The rearrangement uses TRBV28 and TRBJ2-7; 10 bases are shared with TRBD2. The sequenced material came from sorted CD4+, CD8+, or CD8+CD57+ T cells (not recorded which) from PBMCs. The receptor comes from a human donor with aplastic anemia. The CDR3: CASSFRSSGRPYEQYF. CDR3 bases: TGTGCCAGCAGTTTTCGATCTAGCGGGAGACCCTACGAGCAGTACTTC. The full variable domain, completed using reference TRBV28 and TRBJ2-7, is DVKVTQSSRYLVKRTGEKVFLECVQDMDHENMFWYRQDPGLGLRLIYFSYDVKMKEKGDIPEGYSVSREKKERFSLILESASTNQTSMYLCASSFRSSGRPYEQYFGPGTRLTVT.